Listed below are T cell receptor beta chains from one sample, sequenced in a study of T-cell memory formation after mild COVID-19. TCRdb independently ran MiXCR on the 5' RACE reads; one entry per CDR3 protein. The table includes around 250,000 distinct CDR3 sequences, around 15% detected once. Sequenced: PBMCs or a T cell subset sorted from them (not recorded which). The receptors shown here come from a man aged 18 to 35 who had mild COVID-19 (a few samples of this study predate the infection). Cell type and time point are not known. Both conserved end residues are part of each CDR3. A D gene is named only where the DNA matches it firmly. Clone size is shown for a subset of rows, as once, few, many or a class of expanded clone.

TRBV20-1	TRBD2	few	TRBJ2-7	TGCAGTGCTAGAGATTGGACTAGCGGCTCCCACGAGCAGTACTTC	CSARDWTSGSHEQYF
TRBV7-4	TRBD1	few	TRBJ2-7	TGTGCCAGCAGCTCCCAGGGGGCGATATACGAGCAGTACTTC	CASSSQGAIYEQYF
TRBV7-2	-	many	TRBJ2-5	TGTGCCAGCAGCTTAGAATCTATGGCCCAGTACTTC	CASSLESMAQYF
TRBV10-2	-	-	TRBJ1-1	TGCGCCAGCAGATTGGGAGGCATGAACACTGAAGCTTTCTTT	CASRLGGMNTEAFF
TRBV6-2/TRBV6-3	-	few	TRBJ2-7	TGTGCCAGCAGCCAGGTGGGCGAGCAGTACTTC	CASSQVGEQYF
TRBV7-2	-	many	TRBJ2-7	TGTGCCAGCAGCTTACCCGGGGGCTACGAGCAGTACTTC	CASSLPGGYEQYF
TRBV7-6	-	-	TRBJ1-2	TGTGCCAGCAGCTTAGCTGGGGGGCTGTATGGCTACACCTTC	CASSLAGGLYGYTF
TRBV12-3/TRBV12-4	TRBD1	-	TRBJ2-1	TGTGCCAGCAGGCTCGAGGGACAGCACAATGAGCAGTTCTTC	CASRLEGQHNEQFF
TRBV7-9	-	many	TRBJ1-2	TGTGCCAGCAGCTTCTCGGGGACGGAAGGCTACACCTTC	CASSFSGTEGYTF
TRBV7-9	TRBD1	large	TRBJ2-7	TGTGCCAGCAGCGCACTCGACAGGGACACCTACGAGCAGTACTTC	CASSALDRDTYEQYF
TRBV5-1	-	few	TRBJ2-7	TGCGCCAGCAGCTTGCGGTCCAGCGCATACGAGCAGTACTTC	CASSLRSSAYEQYF
TRBV20-1	-	many	TRBJ1-1	TGCAGTGCTAGACAAACACTGAACACTGAAGCTTTCTTT	CSARQTLNTEAFF
TRBV6-6	-	few	TRBJ1-6	TGTGCCAGCAGTTACACAGGGTATAATTCACCCCTCCACTTT	CASSYTGYNSPLHF
TRBV4-3	-	many	TRBJ1-6	TGCGCCAGCAGCCAAAGGGATGGGGGTCGGTCACCCCTCCACTTT	CASSQRDGGRSPLHF
TRBV7-2	TRBD2	few	TRBJ2-5	TGTGCCAGCAGCGTATCGGGACTAGCGGAAGAGACCCAGTACTTC	CASSVSGLAEETQYF
TRBV11-2	TRBD2	-	TRBJ2-2	TGTGCCAGCAGCTCCAGACTAGCGGGGGTGCACGGGGAGCTGTTTTTT	CASSSRLAGVHGELFF
TRBV29-1	TRBD1	few	TRBJ2-4	TGCAGCGTTGGACAGGGCCCCAAAAACATTCAGTACTTC	CSVGQGPKNIQYF
TRBV9	TRBD2	-	TRBJ2-3	TGTGCCAGCAGCTCCCGACTAGCGGGGAACACAGATACGCAGTATTTT	CASSSRLAGNTDTQYF
TRBV25-1	TRBD2	few	TRBJ2-3	TGTGCCAGCAGTGGGACTAGCGGATATGTAGATACGCAGTATTTT	CASSGTSGYVDTQYF
TRBV12-3/TRBV12-4	-	few	TRBJ1-1	TGTGCCAGCACCTCGGGACTGGAAAACACTGAAGCTTTCTTT	CASTSGLENTEAFF
TRBV6-2/TRBV6-3	TRBD2	few	TRBJ2-5	TGTGCCAGCAGGCCCGGACTAGCGGAAGAGACCCAGTACTTC	CASRPGLAEETQYF
TRBV29-1	TRBD1	few	TRBJ2-7	TGCAGCGTTGGGACAGGGCCCTCCTACGAGCAGTACTTC	CSVGTGPSYEQYF
TRBV9	-	-	TRBJ2-3	TGTGCCAGCAGCAAAGGGTGGGGCCCAGATACGCAGTATTTT	CASSKGWGPDTQYF
TRBV11-2	-	-	TRBJ2-2	TGTGCCAGCGAATTGACAGCCGCGAACACCGGGGAGCTGTTTTTT	CASELTAANTGELFF
TRBV15	-	-	TRBJ2-5	TGTGCCACCAGCAGAGAGCCATCGGCCGGTGAGACCCAGTACTTC	CATSREPSAGETQYF
TRBV29-1	TRBD1	few	TRBJ1-2	TGCAGCGTTGGACAGGGGGGTGGCTACACCTTC	CSVGQGGGYTF
TRBV20-1	-	-	TRBJ1-1	TGCAGTGCTCCCGGGACACCTGGAACTGAAGCTTTCTTT	CSAPGTPGTEAFF
TRBV5-4	TRBD1	few	TRBJ1-1	TGTGCCAGCAGCTTCAAGACAGGGAAGTCCACTGAAGCTTTCTTT	CASSFKTGKSTEAFF
TRBV2	TRBD2	-	TRBJ2-7	TGTGCCAGCAAACGCACCCGCCGGACTAGTGGGTCCTCCGAGCAGTACTTC	CASKRTRRTSGSSEQYF
TRBV7-3	-	many	TRBJ2-1	TGTGCCAGCAGCTTAATGGGCGGGGAACAGTTCTTC	CASSLMGGEQFF
TRBV20-1	TRBD2	-	TRBJ2-1	TGCAGTGCCCCCCGGGCCAGCGGGGGCAAAGAGCAGTTCTTC	CSAPRASGGKEQFF
TRBV15	-	few	TRBJ2-2	TGTGCCACCAGCAGAGATTTCTTCGGGGAGCTGTTTTTT	CATSRDFFGELFF
TRBV5-1	-	-	TRBJ2-5	TGCGCCAGCAGCTTCTTAGGGGGAGAGACCCAGTACTTC	CASSFLGGETQYF
TRBV6-5	-	-	TRBJ2-3	TGTGCCAGCAGTTACTCGGGTTCCAGGGTAGCAGATACGCAGTATTTT	CASSYSGSRVADTQYF
TRBV5-6	-	-	TRBJ2-1	TGTGCCAGCAGCTTGAACCAGGGAAGGTACAATGAGCAGTTCTTC	CASSLNQGRYNEQFF
TRBV6-6	TRBD2	-	TRBJ2-5	TGTGCCAGCAGCCGGGGGGGATCACAAGAGACCCAGTACTTC	CASSRGGSQETQYF
TRBV7-3	-	few	TRBJ2-3	TGTGCCAGCAGCTTAACTTCTCAGGGCTTCGCAGGTGGGGATACGCAGTATTTT	CASSLTSQGFAGGDTQYF
TRBV12-5	-	few	TRBJ2-3	TGTGCTAGTGGTTTTACCCACACAGATACGCAGTATTTT	CASGFTHTDTQYF
TRBV3-1	-	-	TRBJ2-2	TGTGCCAGCAGCCAGGATCTTTACACCGGGGAGCTGTTTTTT	CASSQDLYTGELFF
TRBV5-1	-	few	TRBJ2-2	TGCGCCAGCAGCTTTTCAGACCACAACACCGGGGAGCTGTTTTTT	CASSFSDHNTGELFF
TRBV30	-	-	TRBJ2-7	TGTGCCTGGAGTGTAGACAGCTACGAGCAGTACTTC	CAWSVDSYEQYF
TRBV4-1	-	-	TRBJ2-3	TGCGCCAGCAGACCGGGCTGGGGGAAAGGGCCCGCGGGAGATACGCAGTATTTT	CASRPGWGKGPAGDTQYF
TRBV4-3	-	few	TRBJ2-7	TGCGCCAGCAGCGCCTCAGGGCGCGGCTCCTACGAGCAGTACTTC	CASSASGRGSYEQYF
TRBV20-1	-	-	TRBJ2-7	TGCAGTGCTAGAGATCTACAAGCCTACGAGCAGTACTTC	CSARDLQAYEQYF
TRBV4-3	-	many	TRBJ2-5	TGCGCCAGCAGCCAACGGACTCGTACATGGGAGACCCAGTACTTC	CASSQRTRTWETQYF
TRBV7-2	TRBD2	-	TRBJ2-7	TGTGCCAGCAGCCGCGTTGGGACTAGCGGTTACGAGCAGTACTTC	CASSRVGTSGYEQYF
TRBV6-5	TRBD1	few	TRBJ1-3	TGTGCCAGCAGGTCACAGGGGGCAACTGGAAACACCATATATTTT	CASRSQGATGNTIYF
TRBV28	-	-	TRBJ1-1	TGTGCCAGCAGTCCTCTAGCAGGGACTAAAGCTTTCTTT	CASSPLAGTKAFF